The rows below give T cell receptor beta chains drawn from one sample of a study of blood T cell repertoires in COVID-19. Measured with immunoSEQ multiplex PCR; TCRdb has only the in-frame clones, and not every one. Of roughly 230,000 clones in the sample, nearly 90% were seen once. Sequenced sample: peripheral blood. The receptors derive from a woman aged 55-75 years with COVID-19, enrolled during active disease. CDR3s include the opening cysteine and the closing phenylalanine or tryptophan. The D gene is left open where the match is weak. Some rows have no size entry. The others give once, few or many, or a class for an expanded clone.

TRBJ2-7	TRBD2	.	TRBV4-3	CASSRGLAGGTYEQYF	TGCGCCAGCAGCCGCGGACTAGCGGGGGGCACCTACGAGCAGTACTTC
TRBJ2-2	.	.	TRBV7-9	CASSIVSGTGELFF	TGTGCCAGCAGCATAGTCAGTGGCACCGGGGAGCTGTTTTTT
TRBJ2-1	.	.	TRBV10-3	CAISPATGFSRNEQFF	TGTGCCATCAGTCCAGCCACAGGGTTCTCTCGCAATGAGCAGTTCTTC
TRBJ2-3	.	.	TRBV18	CASSPRQGADTQYF	TGTGCCAGCTCACCAAGGCAGGGTGCAGATACGCAGTATTTT
TRBJ1-1	.	.	TRBV5-1	CASSLFGGGTEAFF	TGCGCCAGCAGCCTCTTCGGGGGAGGCACTGAAGCTTTCTTT
TRBJ1-2	.	.	TRBV9	CASSDTGRRGYTF	TGTGCCAGCAGCGACACAGGGCGACGGGGCTACACCTTC
TRBJ2-3	.	.	TRBV7-3	CASSHTGNGDTQYF	TGTGCCAGCAGCCATACAGGGAACGGTGATACGCAGTATTTT
TRBJ2-3	.	.	TRBV9	CASSVATYADTQYF	TGTGCCAGCAGCGTAGCAACGTACGCGGATACGCAGTATTTT
TRBJ2-6	TRBD1	.	TRBV6-5	CASSLTGAGANVLTF	TGTGCCAGCAGTCTAACAGGGGCTGGGGCCAACGTCCTGACTTTC
TRBJ1-2	TRBD1	.	TRBV5-4	CASSRTPGQGFGYTF	TGTGCCAGCAGCCGAACTCCGGGACAGGGCTTTGGCTACACCTTC
TRBJ2-1	TRBD1	.	TRBV7-2	CASSQPGGSYNEQFF	TGTGCCAGCAGCCAGCCAGGGGGCTCCTACAATGAGCAGTTCTTC
TRBJ1-1	.	few	TRBV4-2	CASSPVSGENTEAFF	TGTGCCAGCAGCCCCGTCTCAGGGGAAAACACTGAAGCTTTCTTT
TRBJ2-1	TRBD1	.	TRBV20-1	CSADYRGEQFF	TGCAGTGCAGACTACAGGGGTGAGCAGTTCTTC
TRBJ2-1	TRBD2	.	TRBV13	CASSSTSGGTYNEQFF	TGTGCCAGCAGCTCGACTAGCGGGGGGACATACAATGAGCAGTTCTTC
TRBJ1-5	.	.	TRBV30	CAWSQTLNNQPQHF	TGTGCCTGGAGTCAGACACTCAACAATCAGCCCCAGCATTTT
TRBJ2-1	TRBD2	.	TRBV7-9	CASSYSGGIGSEQFF	TGTGCCAGCAGCTATAGCGGGGGGATAGGAAGTGAGCAGTTCTTC
TRBJ2-1	TRBD1	.	TRBV6-2/TRBV6-3	CASSYQGRGQGEQFF	TGTGCCAGCAGTTACCAAGGCAGGGGGCAGGGTGAGCAGTTCTTC
TRBJ2-5	TRBD1	.	TRBV6-4	CASSRDRGAETQYF	TGTGCCAGCAGCCGGGACAGGGGTGCCGAGACCCAGTACTTC
TRBJ1-6	.	.	TRBV5-4	CASKQGSPNSPLHF	TGTGCCAGCAAACAGGGTTCGCCTAATTCACCCCTCCACTTT
TRBJ1-6	.	.	TRBV7-9	CASSLATVGNSPLHF	TGTGCCAGCAGCTTAGCGACAGTCGGTAATTCACCCCTCCACTTT
TRBJ2-7	TRBD1	few	TRBV12-3/TRBV12-4	CASREATGAEQYF	TGTGCCAGCAGGGAGGCTACAGGGGCCGAGCAGTACTTC
TRBJ2-5	.	.	TRBV7-6	CASSLTGTARSGGAQYF	TGTGCCAGCAGCTTAACAGGGACAGCTCGGTCCGGGGGGGCCCAGTACTTC
TRBJ1-2	.	.	TRBV27	CASKKGSGYTF	TGTGCCAGCAAGAAGGGGTCCGGCTACACCTTC
TRBJ1-1	TRBD1	.	TRBV5-5	CASSLVRGLNTEAFF	TGTGCCAGCAGCTTGGTCAGGGGGTTGAACACTGAAGCTTTCTTT
TRBJ1-2	.	.	TRBV29-1	CSVDKAGTNYGYTF	TGCAGCGTTGATAAGGCCGGGACTAACTATGGCTACACCTTC
TRBJ1-6	.	.	TRBV2	CASSRARGNSPLHF	TGTGCCAGCTCTCGGGCCCGGGGTAATTCACCCCTCCACTTT
TRBJ1-6	.	once	TRBV7-3	CASSQNRDSPLHF	TGTGCCAGCAGCCAAAACCGGGATTCACCCCTCCACTTT
TRBJ1-5	TRBD1	.	TRBV3-1/TRBV3-2	CASSQATGGQPQHF	TGTGCCAGCAGCCAAGCCACAGGGGGTCAGCCCCAGCATTTT
TRBJ1-1	.	.	TRBV10-3	CAISESSVGGAFF	TGTGCCATCAGTGAGTCGAGCGTGGGGGGAGCTTTCTTT
TRBJ1-6	TRBD1	.	TRBV5-1	CASSPGQNLYNSPLHF	TGCGCCAGCAGCCCGGGACAGAACCTCTATAATTCACCCCTCCACTTT
TRBJ1-3	TRBD1	.	TRBV18	CASSPRTGGSSGNTIYF	TGTGCCAGCTCACCCCGGACAGGGGGAAGCTCTGGAAACACCATATATTTT
TRBJ2-7	.	.	TRBV11-1	CASSLTGLGEQYF	TGTGCCAGCAGCTTAACAGGGCTAGGCGAGCAGTACTTC
TRBJ2-7	TRBD1	.	TRBV19	CASSCGQGLCEQYF	TGTGCCAGTAGTTGCGGACAGGGCTTATGCGAGCAGTACTTC
TRBJ1-4	.	.	TRBV7-9	CASSLGAQWGEEEKLFF	TGTGCCAGCAGCTTAGGGGCTCAGTGGGGAGAGGAGGAAAAACTGTTTTTT
TRBJ2-7	.	.	TRBV5-8	CASTRGGVYEQYF	TGTGCCAGCACCCGAGGGGGGGTCTACGAGCAGTACTTC
TRBJ2-7	TRBD1	.	TRBV9	CASSRSGTGAYEQYF	TGTGCCAGCTCTAGATCTGGGACAGGGGCGTACGAGCAGTACTTC
TRBJ1-3	.	.	TRBV9	CASSTTDIGNTIYF	TGTGCCAGCAGCACGACAGACATCGGCAACACCATATATTTT
TRBJ2-7	TRBD1	.	TRBV12-5	CASGLGGRGTYEQYF	TGTGCTAGTGGTTTGGGGGGCAGGGGGACCTACGAGCAGTACTTC
TRBJ1-2	.	.	TRBV6-5	CASSYVGAGGYTF	TGTGCCAGCAGTTACGTCGGGGCGGGGGGCTACACCTTC
TRBJ1-1	.	.	TRBV5-1	CASSLAAGNTEAFF	TGCGCCAGCAGCTTGGCCGCAGGGAACACTGAAGCTTTCTTT
TRBJ1-1	TRBD1	.	TRBV5-1	CASTDREFNSEAFF	TGCGCCAGCACGGACAGGGAGTTTAACTCTGAAGCTTTCTTT
TRBJ2-3	.	.	TRBV7-9	CALGGLREDTQYF	TGTGCGCTGGGGGGACTCCGCGAGGATACGCAGTATTTT
TRBJ1-2	TRBD1	.	TRBV5-5	CASSWDRGFYGYTF	TGTGCCAGCAGCTGGGACAGGGGTTTCTATGGCTACACCTTC
TRBJ1-4	.	once	TRBV5-6	CASSLGRGVGEKLFF	TGTGCCAGCAGCTTGGGGCGCGGGGTAGGAGAAAAACTGTTTTTT
TRBJ2-1	.	.	TRBV21-1	CASSEDRVPCENEQFF	TGTGCCAGCAGCGAAGACAGGGTCCCATGTGAAAACGAGCAGTTCTTC
TRBJ1-4	.	.	TRBV7-2	CASSLWSGGNEKLFF	TGTGCCAGCAGCTTATGGTCAGGAGGAAATGAAAAACTGTTTTTT
TRBJ2-3	.	.	TRBV7-9	CASSLGQNTDTQYF	TGTGCCAGCAGCTTAGGCCAGAACACAGATACGCAGTATTTT
TRBJ1-1	.	.	TRBV19	CASSPRGDRGAEAFF	TGTGCCAGTAGCCCCCGGGGGGACCGTGGAGCTGAAGCTTTCTTT
TRBJ1-2	.	few	TRBV7-2	CASSPTGGSIGGYTF	TGTGCCAGCAGCCCCACCGGGGGGAGCATTGGAGGCTACACCTTC
TRBJ2-5	.	.	TRBV5-4	CASSSSQETQYF	TGTGCCAGCAGCTCCAGTCAAGAGACCCAGTACTTC
TRBJ1-2	TRBD1	.	TRBV27	CASSLLQGAGTNYGYTF	TGTGCCAGCAGTTTATTACAGGGGGCTGGGACTAACTATGGCTACACCTTC
TRBJ1-1	.	.	TRBV7-2	CASRRQVGLNTEAFF	TGTGCCAGCAGGAGACAGGTGGGGTTGAACACTGAAGCTTTCTTT
TRBJ1-1	TRBD1	.	TRBV20-1	CSASRDRGLF	TGCAGTGCTAGCCGGGACAGGGGACTCTTT
TRBJ2-2	.	.	TRBV7-2	CASSPAGSNTGELFF	TGTGCCAGCAGCCCGGCGGGGTCGAACACCGGGGAGCTGTTTTTT